This entry describes one T cell receptor beta chain. Germline V lookup: CDR1 MDHEN, CDR2 SYDVKM. This CDR3 spans 20 amino acids. The trim removed 4 bases at V and 6 bases at J, leaving 19 bases unmatched. These data are taken from a study of blood T cell repertoires in COVID-19. The wider study: Material from acute and convalescent COVID-19 was sourced from the United States, Italy and Spain. PBMCs, B-cell-depleted T cells, or T cells were the source of the cDNA or gDNA that made up the material.

Methods used by the authors: Scientists estimated how many nucleated cells there were by amplifying reference gene primers. Data came from immunoSEQ multiplex PCR; TCRdb stores just in-frame clones and leaves some out. V and J calls and clone size are copied from that table; D and trimming were computed from the DNA. The table lists about 220,000 clones, 65% to 90% of them singletons, with roughly 10% in the top ten. The rearrangement uses TRBV28 and TRBJ2-7, with 15 bases identical to TRBD2. The receptor's source is a man aged 50-59 years with active or convalescent COVID-19. The sample was peripheral blood. The CDR3 here is CASSSAPEKLGLAGGGEQYV. For the CDR3, the DNA is TGTGCCAGCAGTTCCGCCCCCGAGAAACTTGGACTAGCGGGGGGGGGCGAGCAGTACGTC.